This TCR beta chain was captured in a study of Ad26.COV2.S vaccination and SARS-CoV-2 variants. Details on this clone: Its antigen is undetermined.

Sequencing was performed with immunoSEQ multiplex PCR; in TCRdb, only in-frame clones are kept and a portion is missing. The table shows 300,000 to 350,000 clones, with 75% to 90% occurring only once. Findings and caveats of the study: Spike-specific responses of CD8+ and CD4+ T cells were reported to display substantial breadth after vaccination.

V was shortened by 7 bases and J by 1 base, with 17 bases between the two germline ends. Germline values: CDR1 LNHDA, CDR2 SQIVND (reference sequence). CDR3 length: 16 residues. The sample's treatment: roughly 20 received Ad26.COV2.S at low or high dose, single or two shots; 5 received placebo; per-sample allocation not given. Day 63 following the first vaccine or placebo injection was when the samples were taken. The sequence was collected from a person between 18 and 60 years old who received the Ad26.COV2.S COVID-19 vaccine or a placebo. The material was peripheral blood, obtained in a trial of Ad26.COV2.S vaccine versus placebo. The genes are TRBV19 and TRBJ1-5; possibly TRBD1 for D (5 bases). CDR3 residues: CASTDHPEGSNQPQHF. Here the CDR3 DNA reads TGTGCCAGTACCGATCATCCAGAGGGGAGCAATCAGCCCCAGCATTTT. The variable domain in full, completed from reference TRBV19 and TRBJ1-5, reads DGGITQSPKYLFRKEGQNVTLSCEQNLNHDAMYWYRQDPGQGLRLIYYSQIVNDFQKGDIAEGYSVSREKKESFPLTVTSAQKNPTAFYLCASTDHPEGSNQPQHFGDGTRLSIL.